Each of the 27 T cell receptor beta chains below was sequenced from the same sample in a study of cytomegalovirus exposure and HLA in healthy donors. Primers for the PCR totalled 60 Vbeta and 13 Jbeta. Profiling relied on immunoSEQ multiplex PCR, and the TCRdb table lists in-frame clones only, not all of them. The table includes approximately 250,000 clones, about 77% detected once. Specimen: PBMCs. Source of these receptors: a boy between 5 and 17 years old in good health and CMV-seronegative.

The count of this clone is one. The chain uses TRBV6-1 and TRBJ2-6; D is possibly TRBD1 (5 bases). Germline V gives CDR1 MNHNS, CDR2 SASEGT. The V end lost 3 bases, the J end lost 1 base, and 10 bases lay between the germline ends. CDR3 size: 16 residues. The CDR3 nucleotides are TGTGCCAGCAGTGACCGCAGGGTGTCTGGGGCCAACGTCCTGACTTTC. This encodes CASSDRRVSGANVLTF.

The chain has TRBV4-1 and TRBJ1-5; D call uncertain. Germline values: CDR1 MGHRA, CDR2 YSYEKL. The V and J ends lost 0 bases and 5 bases respectively, with 8 bases between them. The CDR3 is made up of 14 amino acids. CDR3 DNA sequence: TGCGCCAGCAGCCAAGAACACAGAGATCAGCCCCAGCATTTT. Translated, it gives CASSQEHRDQPQHF.

The chain is built from TRBV27 and TRBJ2-7, with D perhaps matching TRBD2 (6 bases). Trimming removed 5 bases from V and 4 bases from J, with 15 bases in between. CDR1 is MNHEY, CDR2 SMNVEV, per germline (reference sequence). CDR3 length: 14 amino acids. The CDR3 DNA is TGTGCCAGCAGTCCCCGAAGTAGCGGATACGAGCAGTACTTC. It is translated as CASSPRSSGYEQYF.

This rearrangement joins TRBV7-3 to TRBJ1-2; 12 bases map to TRBD1. Germline CDR1 reads SGHTA; CDR2 reads FQGTGA. V gave up 5 bases and J gave up 4 bases; unmatched junction bases: 11. The CDR3 totals 17 residues. The CDR3 sequence: CASSPGGQGALLYGYTF. The CDR3 bases are TGTGCCAGCAGCCCGGGGGGACAGGGGGCTCTTCTCTATGGCTACACCTTC.

The J gene is TRBJ1-6, the V gene TRBV6-4, with a tentative D call TRBD1 (5 bases). This CDR3 has 14 residues. From germline, CDR1 is MRHNA and CDR2 SNTAGT. The V end lost 5 bases, the J end lost 6 bases, and 11 bases lay between the germline ends. This CDR3 reads CASSNDSPNSPLHF. CDR3 DNA sequence: TGTGCCAGCAGTAACGACAGTCCTAATTCACCCCTCCACTTT.

The chain is built from TRBV29-1 and TRBJ1-1, with D possibly matching TRBD1 (5 bases). The CDR3 has 12 residues. Trimming shortened V by 7 bases and J by 5 bases, and 14 bases separated the two germline ends. Germline V gives CDR1 SQVTM, CDR2 ANQGSEA. In nucleotides, the CDR3 is TGCAGCGCTTTGATGGGGGGAACTGAAGCTTTCTTT. This codes for CSALMGGTEAFF.

The chain uses TRBV5-1 and TRBJ2-7, with TRBD2 matching over 11 bases. The ends lost 3 bases at V and 2 bases at J; junction bases unmatched: 4. Per germline, CDR1 SGHRS and CDR2 YFSETQ. The CDR3 has 15 residues. The CDR3 bases are TGCGCCAGCAGCTGGGGGACTAGCGGAACCTACGAGCAGTACTTC. Amino acid sequence: CASSWGTSGTYEQYF.

The chain carries TRBV11-3 and TRBJ2-3; 7 nucleotides agree with TRBD2. J gave up 3 bases and V 2 bases, and 11 bases lay outside the gene matches. The CDR3 extends over 17 amino acids. Germline lookup yields CDR1 SGHNT and CDR2 YENEEA. In DNA form, the CDR3 reads TGTGCCAGCAGCTTATACGGGAGGTTTGGGGAGACAGATACGCAGTATTTT. Translation: CASSLYGRFGETDTQYF.

This chain uses TRBV5-1 with TRBJ1-3; D gene unclear. The CDR3 sequence is 16 residues long. From germline, CDR1 is SGHRS and CDR2 YFSETQ. V lost 0 bases, J lost 1 base, and 11 bases lay in between. CDR3 protein: CASSLGPGISGNTIYF. The CDR3 DNA reads TGCGCCAGCAGCTTGGGTCCGGGTATATCTGGAAACACCATATATTTT.

The V gene is TRBV20-1, the J gene TRBJ2-5; tentatively, D is TRBD1 (6 bases). V lost 1 base to trimming and J lost 9 bases, with 9 bases between them. Germline CDR1 is DFQATT and CDR2 is SNEGSKA (reference sequence). The length of the CDR3 is 11 residues. The CDR3 DNA reads as TGCAGTGCTAGAGCGCAGGGGCCCCAGTACTTC. Translation: CSARAQGPQYF.

The chain uses TRBV21-1 and TRBJ2-1; the DNA was not used to check the table's D call, TRBD2. TRBV21-1 is termed a pseudogene. The CDR3 has 16 amino acids. CDR3 residues: CASSKGASGGGNEQFF. DNA of the CDR3: TGTGCCAGCAGCAAAGGGGCTAGCGGGGGGGGGAATGAGCAGTTCTTC.

The chain uses TRBV18 and TRBJ1-5; 7 bases fit TRBD1. Germline-derived CDR1 and CDR2 are KGHSH and LQKENI. This CDR3 has 17 amino acids. V shed 4 bases, J shed 0 bases, and the junction held 9 bases outside the gene matches. CDR3 sequence: CASSLTGQTTSNQPQHF. The CDR3, as DNA: TGTGCCAGCTCACTGACGGGACAGACAACTAGCAATCAGCCCCAGCATTTT. Full variable domain (missing parts from reference TRBV18 and TRBJ1-5): NAGVMQNPRHLVRRRGQEARLRCSPMKGHSHVYWYRQLPEEGLKFMVYLQKENIIDESGMPKERFSAEFPKEGPSILRIQQVVRGDSAAYFCASSLTGQTTSNQPQHFGDGTRLSIL.

The chain is built from TRBV5-6 and TRBJ2-3; TRBD1 is a possible D gene (6 bases). The CDR3 runs 18 residues. Germline V CDR1 and CDR2: SGHDT, YYEEEE. V dropped 3 bases and J dropped 0 bases, with 20 bases sitting between them. This CDR3 reads CASSWGWLGTTSTDTQYF. The CDR3 nucleotides read TGTGCCAGCAGCTGGGGGTGGTTGGGGACAACTAGCACAGATACGCAGTATTTT.

The V and J genes are TRBV4-1 and TRBJ1-1, with D hard to call. The CDR3 runs to 20 residues. Germline CDR1 and CDR2: MGHRA and YSYEKL. The ends were cut back, 0 bases at V and 6 bases at J, with 29 bases in the middle. This CDR3 reads CASSQDSTHFVPGSIAEAFF. Here the CDR3 DNA reads TGCGCCAGCAGCCAAGATTCCACTCACTTTGTACCCGGGAGTATCGCTGAAGCTTTCTTT.

V and J are TRBV11-2 and TRBJ2-3; 11 bases are a match to TRBD2. The CDR3 contains 15 residues. In germline, CDR1 is SGHAT, CDR2 FQNNGV. V lost 7 bases and J lost 4; bases outside the gene matches: 7. The chain's CDR3 is CASTPTSGGSDTQYF. CDR3 in DNA: TGTGCCAGCACGCCAACTAGCGGGGGATCAGATACGCAGTATTTT.

This clone has only a few counts. J is TRBJ1-2 and V is TRBV29-1, with 10 nucleotides matching TRBD1. The CDR3 extends over 14 amino acids. CDR1 is SQVTM, CDR2 ANQGSEA, per germline. The trim removed 7 bases at V and 1 base at J, leaving 6 bases unmatched. CDR3 sequence (DNA): TGCAGCGCCGAAGGGACAGGGGTTAACTATGGCTACACCTTC. Amino acid sequence: CSAEGTGVNYGYTF. Combining the CDR3 with reference TRBV29-1 and TRBJ1-2 gives the whole variable domain SAVISQKPSRDICQRGTSLTIQCQVDSQVTMMFWYRQQPGQSLTLIATANQGSEATYESGFVIDKFPISRPNLTFSTLTVSNMSPEDSSIYLCSAEGTGVNYGYTFGSGTRLTVV.

The rearrangement joins TRBV27 to TRBJ1-1; 8 positions agree with TRBD1. The V gene's germline CDR1 is MNHEY and CDR2 SMNVEV (reference sequence). After removal of 11 bases from V and 9 bases from J, the junction contained 8 bases not matched to a gene. CDR3 length: 11 amino acids. The chain's CDR3 is CAADRGPKAFF. CDR3 coding DNA: TGTGCCGCCGACAGGGGTCCCAAAGCTTTCTTT.

The chain's CDR3 is CASSSDYYNEQFF. DNA of the CDR3: TGTGCCAGCAGCTCCGACTACTACAATGAGCAGTTCTTC. The chain couples TRBV7-7 to TRBJ2-1; TRBD2 might be the D (5 bases). Germline CDR1 reads SSHAT; CDR2 reads FNYEAQ (reference sequence). The V end was cut by 4 bases, the J end by 3 bases, with 7 bases between. This CDR3 is 13 amino acids long.

The chain couples TRBV7-3 to TRBJ2-5, with TRBD2 matching over 10 bases. The germline CDR1 and CDR2 sequences are SGHTA and FQGTGA. Unmatched junction bases numbered 9, after V lost 2 bases and J lost 12 bases. The CDR3 spans 14 residues. CDR3 DNA: TGTGCCAGCAGCTTAGTAGCGGGGGGCCAGGTGGAGTACTTC. It translates to CASSLVAGGQVEYF.

V gene TRBV30 combines with J gene TRBJ1-2; 7 bases are shared with TRBD1. The CDR3 is 14 amino acids. J lost 5 bases, V lost 0 bases, and 6 bases had no gene match. CDR1 is GTSNPN and CDR2 is SVGIG in the germline V gene (reference sequence). Written as DNA, the CDR3 is TGTGCCTGGAGTGTAGGGGACAGTCCTTATGGCTACACCTTC. The encoded protein is CAWSVGDSPYGYTF.

This clone was counted once. The V gene is TRBV6-1, the J gene TRBJ2-1, with 11 bases identical to TRBD2. Germline trimming cut 7 bases from V and 6 bases from J; bases unmatched to any gene: 8. CDR3 size: 15 residues. Per germline, CDR1 MNHNS and CDR2 SASEGT. The CDR3 region is CASIVQGLAANEQFF. The CDR3 DNA is TGTGCCAGCATTGTACAGGGACTAGCGGCCAATGAGCAGTTCTTC.

The chain links TRBV5-1 to TRBJ1-2, with D maybe TRBD1 (6 bases). The ends were cut back, 2 bases at V and 7 bases at J, with 15 bases in the middle. Germline CDR1 SGHRS, CDR2 YFSETQ. This CDR3 comprises 14 residues. CDR3 residues: CASSFGQIRGGYTF. CDR3 nucleotides: TGCGCCAGCAGCTTCGGTCAGATCAGGGGTGGCTACACCTTC.

The chain is built from TRBV6-5 and TRBJ1-2; TRBD1 matches at 7 bases. The CDR3 is made up of 13 amino acids. CDR1 is MNHEY and CDR2 is SVGAGI in the germline V gene. V lost 6 bases, J lost 3 bases, and 4 bases stayed unmatched. The CDR3 DNA follows: TGTGCCAGCAGGCTAACAGGGGACTATGGCTACACCTTC. This encodes CASRLTGDYGYTF.

The chain employs TRBV30 and TRBJ2-3; 9 positions agree with TRBD2. Germline CDR1 GTSNPN, CDR2 SVGIG (reference sequence). The CDR3 runs 15 residues. V gave up 2 bases and J gave up 4 bases; unmatched junction bases: 7. Written as DNA, the CDR3 is TGTGCCTGGAGTCGGGGACTAGCTGAGGCAGATACGCAGTATTTT. It is translated as CAWSRGLAEADTQYF. The full variable domain, in which reference TRBV30 and TRBJ2-3 provide the parts outside the CDR3, is SQTIHQWPATLVQPVGSPLSLECTVEGTSNPNLYWYRQAAGRGLQLLFYSVGIGQISSEVPQNLSASRPQDRQFILSSKKLLLSDSGFYLCAWSRGLAEADTQYFGPGTRLTVL.

The chain carries TRBV29-1 and TRBJ1-2; TRBD1 is a possible D gene (6 bases). Trimming pared 6 bases from V and 0 bases from J, leaving 14 bases between. The CDR3 is 14 residues long. Germline V CDR1 and CDR2: SQVTM, ANQGSEA. The CDR3 DNA follows: TGCAGCGTGGCTGCAGGGGAAACTAACTATGGCTACACCTTC. Its protein product is CSVAAGETNYGYTF.

The DNA of the CDR3 is TGTGCCAGCAGCTTGGGACCAAGGGAGCGGGGGGGGGAGACCCAGTACTTC. Translating gives CASSLGPRERGGETQYF. The V gene is TRBV5-4, the J gene TRBJ2-5; 10 nucleotides match TRBD2. The CDR3 has 17 residues. CDR1 SGHNT and CDR2 YYREEE come from the germline V gene (reference sequence). Germline trimming cut 0 bases from V and 5 bases from J; bases unmatched to any gene: 10.

The chain joins TRBV27 to TRBJ1-4; TRBD1 agrees at 10 bases. Trimming cost V 4 bases and J 8 bases; bases outside gene matches: 7. From germline, CDR1 is MNHEY and CDR2 SMNVEV (reference sequence). This CDR3 has 15 residues. CDR3 loop: CASSSPGTGAEKLFF. In DNA, the CDR3 is TGTGCCAGCAGTTCCCCCGGGACAGGGGCCGAAAAACTGTTTTTT.